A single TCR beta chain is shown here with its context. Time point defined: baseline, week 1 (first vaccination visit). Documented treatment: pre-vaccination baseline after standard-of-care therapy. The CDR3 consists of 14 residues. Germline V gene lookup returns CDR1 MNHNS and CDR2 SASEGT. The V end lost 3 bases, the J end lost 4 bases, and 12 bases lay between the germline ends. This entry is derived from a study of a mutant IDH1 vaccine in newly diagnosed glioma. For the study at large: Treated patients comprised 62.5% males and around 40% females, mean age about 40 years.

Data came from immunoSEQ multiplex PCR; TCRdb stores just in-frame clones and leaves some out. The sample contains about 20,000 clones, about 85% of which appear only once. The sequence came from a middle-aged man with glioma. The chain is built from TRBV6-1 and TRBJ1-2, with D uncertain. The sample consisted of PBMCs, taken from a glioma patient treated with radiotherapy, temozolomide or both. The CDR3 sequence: CASSEVVSTYGYTF. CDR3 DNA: TGTGCCAGCAGTGAGGTGGTTTCGACCTATGGCTACACCTTC.